This is a list of T cell receptor beta chains from one sample in a study of T cells expressing NK-cell markers. TCRdb reworked the 5' RACE reads into one entry per CDR3 protein, no DNA. Recorded for this sample: fewer than 400,000 distinct CDR3 sequences. Specimen: blood T cells: a sorted CD56 or NKG2C T cell subset, CD4+ or CD8+ T cells, or bulk PBMC T cells (not recorded which). Receptor source: a woman between 45 and 60 years old in good health. Both conserved end residues are part of each CDR3. Fields, in order: J gene, V gene, CDR3 protein.

>TRBJ2-7|TRBV19
CASSIQTSGSYEQYF
>TRBJ2-7|TRBV3-1
CASSQGAGTGASYEQYF
>TRBJ2-2|TRBV5-1
CASSLVPGELFF
>TRBJ1-1|TRBV20-1
CSAIRQGNTEAFF
>TRBJ2-5|TRBV4-1
CASSQVASSQTQYF
>TRBJ2-5|TRBV7-7
CASSQAGTPDYF
>TRBJ2-4|TRBV6-5
CASSMDRGAGYIQYF
>TRBJ2-6|TRBV7-9
CASSSWGDSGANVLTF
>TRBJ1-1|TRBV19
CASSIDGRVAFF
>TRBJ1-1|TRBV18
CASSPPTGDRDTEAFF
>TRBJ2-2|TRBV7-2
CASSLAGGPGGELFF
>TRBJ2-1|TRBV7-6
CASSEPRRGVYEQFF
>TRBJ1-2|TRBV3-1
CASSQTAAGGKGGYTF
>TRBJ2-1|TRBV12-3/TRBV12-4
CASSFRDKQFF
>TRBJ1-6|TRBV19
CASSMTRLYNSPLHF
>TRBJ2-7|TRBV12-3/TRBV12-4
CASSSVISSGYSYEQYF
>TRBJ1-5|TRBV19
CASMAAGLYQPQHF
>TRBJ2-7|TRBV12-5
CASGQGAVGIRYEQYF
>TRBJ1-5|TRBV4-1
CASSHPRTGENQPQHF
>TRBJ1-1|TRBV14
CASSQPDRAVQAFF
>TRBJ2-3|TRBV12-5
CASGSQVYFTDTQYF
>TRBJ2-3|TRBV20-1
CSARVRPQDTQYF
>TRBJ2-5|TRBV7-2
CASSQRRAGGVKTQYF
>TRBJ2-3|TRBV19
CASRRTSGITDTQYF
>TRBJ2-2|TRBV14
CASTPGQGALGELFF
>TRBJ2-7|TRBV12-3/TRBV12-4
CASNQGSSYGEQYF
>TRBJ2-3|TRBV28
CASSSPGYTDTQYF
>TRBJ2-5|TRBV27
CASSSLGRAQGTQYF
>TRBJ2-3|TRBV6-5
CASSPILAGGLGTQYF
>TRBJ2-5|TRBV20-1
CSSSGGALFGETQYF
>TRBJ2-1|TRBV3-1
CASSQAYDFDNEQFF
>TRBJ2-7|TRBV5-1
CASSSTPGHGPYEQYF
>TRBJ2-2|TRBV29-1
CSVKLPGQGSGELFF
>TRBJ2-1|TRBV5-1
CASSLDVVNEQFF
>TRBJ2-4|TRBV6-2/TRBV6-3
CASGNRTRLLAKNIQYF
>TRBJ1-1|TRBV5-1
CASSLAGDNGMYTEAFF
>TRBJ2-5|TRBV12-3/TRBV12-4
CASGAVETQYF
>TRBJ2-5|TRBV20-1
CSARDFRDQETQYF
>TRBJ2-3|TRBV10-3
CATTGYRADTQYF
>TRBJ2-3|TRBV20-1
CSASRHVTVTDTQYF
>TRBJ2-7|TRBV4-1
CASSQDLGLAEGLSYEQYF